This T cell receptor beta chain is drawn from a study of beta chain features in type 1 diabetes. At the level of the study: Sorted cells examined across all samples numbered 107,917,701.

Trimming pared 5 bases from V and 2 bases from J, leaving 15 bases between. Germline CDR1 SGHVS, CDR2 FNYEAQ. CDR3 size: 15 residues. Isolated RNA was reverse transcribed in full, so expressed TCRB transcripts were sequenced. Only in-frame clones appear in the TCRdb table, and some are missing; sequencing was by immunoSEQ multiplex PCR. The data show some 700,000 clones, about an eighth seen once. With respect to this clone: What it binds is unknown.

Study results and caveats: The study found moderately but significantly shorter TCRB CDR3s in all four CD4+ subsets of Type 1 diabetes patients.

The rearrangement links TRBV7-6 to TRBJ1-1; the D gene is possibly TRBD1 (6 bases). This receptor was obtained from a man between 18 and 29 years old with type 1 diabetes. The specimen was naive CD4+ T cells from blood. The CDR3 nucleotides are TGTGCCAGCAGCGTGAGTGGACAGCTAAACACTGAAGCTTTCTTT. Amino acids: CASSVSGQLNTEAFF.